This T cell receptor beta chain was captured by sequencing in a study of blood T cell repertoires in COVID-19. Germline-derived CDR1 and CDR2 are SNHLY and FYNNEI. V shed 8 bases, J shed 0 bases, and the junction held 4 bases outside the gene matches. This CDR3 contains 16 residues. Assay used: immunoSEQ multiplex PCR; TCRdb lists only in-frame clones, some missing. The repertoire has about 55,000 clones, roughly 80% of them found once; the top ten carry approximately 13%. Specimen: peripheral blood. The origin of this receptor is a woman in her sixties or seventies with acute or convalescent COVID-19. The rearrangement joins TRBV2 to TRBJ2-6; the match to TRBD1 covers 10 bases. The CDR3 region is CASERTGGSGANVLTF. Here the CDR3 DNA reads TGTGCCAGCGAAAGGACAGGGGGCTCTGGGGCCAACGTCCTGACTTTC.